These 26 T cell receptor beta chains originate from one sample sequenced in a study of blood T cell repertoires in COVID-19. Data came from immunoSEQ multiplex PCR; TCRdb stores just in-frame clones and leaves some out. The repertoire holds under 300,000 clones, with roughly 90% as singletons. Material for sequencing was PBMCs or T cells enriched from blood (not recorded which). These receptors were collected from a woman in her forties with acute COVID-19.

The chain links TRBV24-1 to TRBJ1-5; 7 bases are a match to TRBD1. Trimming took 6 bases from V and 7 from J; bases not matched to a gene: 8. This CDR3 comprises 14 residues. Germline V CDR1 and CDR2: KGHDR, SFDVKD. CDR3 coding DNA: TGTGCCACCAGTAGACAGGGATCTACGCAGCCCCAGCATTTT. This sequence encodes CATSRQGSTQPQHF.

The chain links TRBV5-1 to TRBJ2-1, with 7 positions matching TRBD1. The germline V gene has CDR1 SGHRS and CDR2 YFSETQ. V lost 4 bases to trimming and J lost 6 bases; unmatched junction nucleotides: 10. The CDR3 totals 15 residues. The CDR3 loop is CASSLLDRLFNEQFF. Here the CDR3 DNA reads TGCGCCAGCAGCCTCCTGGACAGGTTGTTCAATGAGCAGTTCTTC.

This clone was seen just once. CDR3 sequence reads: CASSFRQDGYEQYF. The DNA for the CDR3 is TGCGCCAGCAGCTTTAGACAGGATGGGTACGAGCAGTACTTC. V and J are TRBV5-1 and TRBJ2-7, with D perhaps matching TRBD1 (6 bases). V lost 2 bases to trimming and J lost 4 bases, with 13 bases between them. CDR3 length: 14 amino acids. Germline V gene lookup returns CDR1 SGHRS and CDR2 YFSETQ. Complete variable domain (other parts from reference TRBV5-1 and TRBJ2-7): KAGVTQTPRYLIKTRGQQVTLSCSPISGHRSVSWYQQTPGQGLQFLFEYFSETQRNKGNFPGRFSGRQFSNSRSEMNVSTLELGDSALYLCASSFRQDGYEQYFGPGTRLTVT.

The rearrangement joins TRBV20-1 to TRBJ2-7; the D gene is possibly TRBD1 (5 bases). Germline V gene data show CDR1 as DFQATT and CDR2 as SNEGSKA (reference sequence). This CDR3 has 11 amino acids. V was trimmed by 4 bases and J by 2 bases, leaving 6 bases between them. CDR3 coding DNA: TGCAGTGCTACAGGGACCTACGAGCAGTACTTC. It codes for CSATGTYEQYF.

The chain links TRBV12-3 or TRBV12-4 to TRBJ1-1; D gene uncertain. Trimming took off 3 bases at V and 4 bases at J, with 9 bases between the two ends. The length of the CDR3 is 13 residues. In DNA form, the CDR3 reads TGTGCCAGCAGTTTTGGGCAGACCACTGAAGCTTTCTTT. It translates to CASSFGQTTEAFF.

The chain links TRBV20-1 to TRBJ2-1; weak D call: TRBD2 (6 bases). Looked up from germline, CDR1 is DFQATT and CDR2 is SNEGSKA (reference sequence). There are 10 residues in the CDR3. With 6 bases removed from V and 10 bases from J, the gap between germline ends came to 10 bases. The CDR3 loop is CSAGGSEQFF. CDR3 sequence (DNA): TGCAGTGCGGGAGGAAGCGAGCAGTTCTTC.

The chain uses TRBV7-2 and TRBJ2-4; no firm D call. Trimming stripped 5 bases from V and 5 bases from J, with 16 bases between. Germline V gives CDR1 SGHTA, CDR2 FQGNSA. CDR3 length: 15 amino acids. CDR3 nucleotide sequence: TGTGCCAGCAGCGCTAATCCAGGCGCCGAAAACATTCAGTACTTC. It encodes CASSANPGAENIQYF.

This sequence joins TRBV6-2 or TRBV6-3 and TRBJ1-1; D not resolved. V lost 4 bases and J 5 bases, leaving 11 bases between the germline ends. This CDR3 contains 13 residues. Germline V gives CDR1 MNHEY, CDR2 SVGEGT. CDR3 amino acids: CASSLIASTEAFF. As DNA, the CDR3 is TGTGCCAGCAGTTTAATTGCGAGTACTGAAGCTTTCTTT.

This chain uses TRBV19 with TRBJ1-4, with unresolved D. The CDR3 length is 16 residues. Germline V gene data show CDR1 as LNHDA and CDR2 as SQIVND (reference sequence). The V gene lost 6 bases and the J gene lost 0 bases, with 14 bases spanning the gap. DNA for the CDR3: TGTGCCAGTAGAGTGGGAGAACTCGCAACTAATGAAAAACTGTTTTTT. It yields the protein CASRVGELATNEKLFF.

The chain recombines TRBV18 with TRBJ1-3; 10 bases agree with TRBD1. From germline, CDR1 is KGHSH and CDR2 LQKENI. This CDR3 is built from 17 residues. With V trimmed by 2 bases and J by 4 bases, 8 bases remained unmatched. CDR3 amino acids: CASSPIRDRGLGNTIYF. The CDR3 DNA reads TGTGCCAGCTCACCAATTCGGGACAGGGGATTAGGAAACACCATATATTTT. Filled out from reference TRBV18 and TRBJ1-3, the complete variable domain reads NAGVMQNPRHLVRRRGQEARLRCSPMKGHSHVYWYRQLPEEGLKFMVYLQKENIIDESGMPKERFSAEFPKEGPSILRIQQVVRGDSAAYFCASSPIRDRGLGNTIYFGEGSWLTVV.

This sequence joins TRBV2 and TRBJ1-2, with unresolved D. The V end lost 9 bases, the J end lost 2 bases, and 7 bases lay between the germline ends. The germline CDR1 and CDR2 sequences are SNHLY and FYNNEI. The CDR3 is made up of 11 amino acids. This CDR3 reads CASAVNYGYTF. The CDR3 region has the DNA TGTGCCAGTGCAGTGAACTATGGCTACACCTTC.

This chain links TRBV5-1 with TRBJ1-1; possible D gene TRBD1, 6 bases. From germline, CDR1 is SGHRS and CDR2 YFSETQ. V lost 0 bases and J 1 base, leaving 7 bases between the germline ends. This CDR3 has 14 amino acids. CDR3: CASSLGGQNTEAFF. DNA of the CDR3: TGCGCCAGCAGCTTGGGGGGACAGAACACTGAAGCTTTCTTT.

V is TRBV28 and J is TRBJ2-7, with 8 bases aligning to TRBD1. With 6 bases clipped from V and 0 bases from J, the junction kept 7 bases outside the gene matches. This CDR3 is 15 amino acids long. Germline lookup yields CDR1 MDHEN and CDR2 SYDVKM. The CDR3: CASRTQGASSYEQYF. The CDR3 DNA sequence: TGTGCCAGCAGAACTCAGGGGGCCTCCTCCTACGAGCAGTACTTC.

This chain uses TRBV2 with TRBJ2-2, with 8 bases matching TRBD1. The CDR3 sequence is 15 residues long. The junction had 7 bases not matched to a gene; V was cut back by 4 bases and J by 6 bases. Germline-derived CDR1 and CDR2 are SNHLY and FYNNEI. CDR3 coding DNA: TGTGCCAGCAGTGGGGGACAGGTAATCGCCGGGGAGCTGTTTTTT. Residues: CASSGGQVIAGELFF.

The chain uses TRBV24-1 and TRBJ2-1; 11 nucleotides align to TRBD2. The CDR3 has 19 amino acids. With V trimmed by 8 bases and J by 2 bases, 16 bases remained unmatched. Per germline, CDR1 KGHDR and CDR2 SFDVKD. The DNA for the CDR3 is TGTGCCACCACGGGGACTAGCGGTCAAACTGAGGAGACCTACAATGAGCAGTTCTTC. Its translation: CATTGTSGQTEETYNEQFF.

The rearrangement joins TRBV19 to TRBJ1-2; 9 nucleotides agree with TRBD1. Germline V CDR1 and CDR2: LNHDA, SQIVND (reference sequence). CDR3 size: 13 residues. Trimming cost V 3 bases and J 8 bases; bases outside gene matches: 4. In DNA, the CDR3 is TGTGCCAGTAGTATGGGGGACAGGGACGGCTACACCTTC. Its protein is CASSMGDRDGYTF.

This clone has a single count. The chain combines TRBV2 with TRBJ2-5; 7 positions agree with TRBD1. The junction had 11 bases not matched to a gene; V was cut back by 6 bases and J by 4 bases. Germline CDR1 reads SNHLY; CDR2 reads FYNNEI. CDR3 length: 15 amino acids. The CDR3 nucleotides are TGTGCCAGCAGAGCCCGACAGGGCGGCGGAGAGACCCAGTACTTC. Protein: CASRARQGGGETQYF.

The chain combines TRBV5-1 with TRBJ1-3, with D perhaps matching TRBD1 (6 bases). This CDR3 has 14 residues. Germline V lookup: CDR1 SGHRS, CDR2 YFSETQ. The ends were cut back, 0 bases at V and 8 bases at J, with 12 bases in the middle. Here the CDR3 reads CASSLDRRQDTIYF. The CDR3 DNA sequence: TGCGCCAGCAGCTTGGACAGGAGACAGGACACCATATATTTT.

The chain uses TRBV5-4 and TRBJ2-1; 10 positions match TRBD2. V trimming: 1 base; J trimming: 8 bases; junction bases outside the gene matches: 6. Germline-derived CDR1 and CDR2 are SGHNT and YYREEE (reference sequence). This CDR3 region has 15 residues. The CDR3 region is CASSLSLAGVYEQFF. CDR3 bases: TGTGCCAGCAGCTTGTCCCTAGCGGGAGTGTATGAGCAGTTCTTC.

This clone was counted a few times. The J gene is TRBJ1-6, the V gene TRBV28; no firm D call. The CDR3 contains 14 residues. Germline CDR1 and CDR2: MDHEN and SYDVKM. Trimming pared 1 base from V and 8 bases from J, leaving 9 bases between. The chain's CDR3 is CASSLYLRDSPLHF. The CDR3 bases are TGTGCCAGCAGTTTATACTTGAGGGATTCACCCCTCCACTTT.

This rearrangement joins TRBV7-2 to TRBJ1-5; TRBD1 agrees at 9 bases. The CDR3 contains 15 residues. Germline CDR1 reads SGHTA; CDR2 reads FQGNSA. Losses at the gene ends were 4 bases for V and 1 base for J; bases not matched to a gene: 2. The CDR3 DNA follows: TGTGCCAGCAGCTCTGACAGGGGGAGCAATCAGCCCCAGCATTTT. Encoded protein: CASSSDRGSNQPQHF.

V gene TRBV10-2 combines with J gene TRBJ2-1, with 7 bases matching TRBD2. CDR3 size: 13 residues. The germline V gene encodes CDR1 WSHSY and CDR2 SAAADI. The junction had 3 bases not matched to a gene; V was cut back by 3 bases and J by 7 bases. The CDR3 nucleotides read TGCGCCAGCAGTGACAGCGGGATGAATGAGCAGTTCTTC. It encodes CASSDSGMNEQFF.

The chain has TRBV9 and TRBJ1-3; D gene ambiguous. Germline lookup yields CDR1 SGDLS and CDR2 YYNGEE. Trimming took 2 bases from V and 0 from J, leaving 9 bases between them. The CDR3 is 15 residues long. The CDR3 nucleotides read TGTGCCAGCAGCGTGTCCGGTTTCTCTGGAAACACCATATATTTT. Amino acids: CASSVSGFSGNTIYF. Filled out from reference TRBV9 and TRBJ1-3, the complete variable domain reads DSGVTQTPKHLITATGQRVTLRCSPRSGDLSVYWYQQSLDQGLQFLIQYYNGEERAKGNILERFSAQQFPDLHSELNLSSLELGDSALYFCASSVSGFSGNTIYFGEGSWLTVV.

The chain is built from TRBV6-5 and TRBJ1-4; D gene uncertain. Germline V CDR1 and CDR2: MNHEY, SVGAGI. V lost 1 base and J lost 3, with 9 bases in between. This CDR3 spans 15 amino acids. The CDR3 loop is CASSYYRTANEKLFF. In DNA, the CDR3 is TGTGCCAGCAGTTACTACCGAACTGCTAATGAAAAACTGTTTTTT.

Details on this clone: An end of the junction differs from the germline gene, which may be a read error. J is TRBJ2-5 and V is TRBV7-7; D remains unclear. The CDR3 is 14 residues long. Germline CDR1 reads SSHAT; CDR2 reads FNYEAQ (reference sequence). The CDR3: CASSPAGLRETQYF. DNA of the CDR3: TGTGCTAGCAGCCCGGCCGGGTTAAGAGAGACCCAGTACTTC.

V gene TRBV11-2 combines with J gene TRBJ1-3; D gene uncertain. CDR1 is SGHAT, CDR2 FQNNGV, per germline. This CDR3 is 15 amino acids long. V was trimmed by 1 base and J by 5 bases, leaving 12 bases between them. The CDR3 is CASSLGRAGRNTIYF. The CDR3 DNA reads TGTGCCAGCAGCTTAGGTCGTGCGGGTAGAAACACCATATATTTT.